This TCR beta chain was retrieved from a study of tumor T cells in aggressive B-cell lymphoma. Measured with immunoSEQ multiplex PCR; TCRdb has only the in-frame clones, and not every one. Among fewer than 3,000 clones listed, 81% were seen once. From germline, CDR1 is SGHRS and CDR2 YFSETQ. The CDR3 length is 14 residues. The junction had 4 bases not matched to a gene; V was cut back by 4 bases and J by 5 bases. The rearrangement uses TRBV5-1 and TRBJ2-3; TRBD2 agrees at 10 bases. Source material: tumor tissue. The receptor was derived from an adult with diffuse large B cell lymphoma. CDR3 region: CASSLAGAQDTQYF. The DNA of the CDR3 is TGCGCCAGCAGCCTAGCGGGAGCCCAAGATACGCAGTATTTT.